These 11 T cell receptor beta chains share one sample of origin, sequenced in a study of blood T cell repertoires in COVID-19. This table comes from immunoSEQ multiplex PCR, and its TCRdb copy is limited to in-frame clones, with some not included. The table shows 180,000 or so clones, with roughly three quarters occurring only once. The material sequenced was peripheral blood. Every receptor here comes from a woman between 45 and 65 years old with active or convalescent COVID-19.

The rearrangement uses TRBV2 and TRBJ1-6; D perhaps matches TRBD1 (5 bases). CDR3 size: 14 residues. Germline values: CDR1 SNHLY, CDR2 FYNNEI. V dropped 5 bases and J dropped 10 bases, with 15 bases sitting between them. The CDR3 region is CASSLTVEGSPLHF. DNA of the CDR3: TGTGCCAGCAGTCTGACAGTCGAAGGATCACCCCTCCACTTT.

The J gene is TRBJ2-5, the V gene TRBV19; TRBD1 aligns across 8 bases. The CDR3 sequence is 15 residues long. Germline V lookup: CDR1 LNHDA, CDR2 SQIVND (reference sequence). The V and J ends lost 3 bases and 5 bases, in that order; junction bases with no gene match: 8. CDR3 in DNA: TGTGCCAGTAGTATTCGTGGACAGGGCCGCGAGACCCAGTACTTC. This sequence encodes CASSIRGQGRETQYF.

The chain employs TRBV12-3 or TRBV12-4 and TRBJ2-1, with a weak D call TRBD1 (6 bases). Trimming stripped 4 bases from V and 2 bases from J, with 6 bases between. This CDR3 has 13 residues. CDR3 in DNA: TGTGCCAGCAGTTGGGGGCCCTACAATGAGCAGTTCTTC. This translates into CASSWGPYNEQFF.

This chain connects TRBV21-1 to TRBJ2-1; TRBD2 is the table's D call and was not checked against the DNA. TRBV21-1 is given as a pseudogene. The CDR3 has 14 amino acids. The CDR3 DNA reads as TGTGCCAGCAGCAGCGAGGGCGCTTACAATGAGCAGTTCTTC. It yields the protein CASSSEGAYNEQFF.

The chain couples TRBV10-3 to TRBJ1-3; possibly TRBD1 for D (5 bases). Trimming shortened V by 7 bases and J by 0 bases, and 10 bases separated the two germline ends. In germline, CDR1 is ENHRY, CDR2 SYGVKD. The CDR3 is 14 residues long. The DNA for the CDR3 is TGTGCCATCAAGCCGGACATCTCTGGAAACACCATATATTTT. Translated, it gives CAIKPDISGNTIYF.

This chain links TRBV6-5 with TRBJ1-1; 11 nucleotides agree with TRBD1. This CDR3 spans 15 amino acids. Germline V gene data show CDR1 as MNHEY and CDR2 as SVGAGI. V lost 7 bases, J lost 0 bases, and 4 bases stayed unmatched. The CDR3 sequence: CASTRTGGLNTEAFF. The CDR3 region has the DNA TGTGCCAGCACTCGGACAGGGGGCCTGAACACTGAAGCTTTCTTT.

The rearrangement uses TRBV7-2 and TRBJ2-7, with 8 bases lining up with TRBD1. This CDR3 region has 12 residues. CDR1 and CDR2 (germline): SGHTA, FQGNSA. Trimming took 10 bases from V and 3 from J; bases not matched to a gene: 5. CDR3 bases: TGTGCCATCGACAGGGGCGACTACGAGCAGTACTTC. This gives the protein CAIDRGDYEQYF.

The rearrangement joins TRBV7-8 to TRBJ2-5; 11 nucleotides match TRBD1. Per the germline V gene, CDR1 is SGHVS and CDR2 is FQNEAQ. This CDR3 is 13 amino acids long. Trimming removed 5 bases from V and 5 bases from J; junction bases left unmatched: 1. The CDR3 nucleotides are TGTGCCAGCAGCCGGGACAGGGGGGAGACCCAGTACTTC. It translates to CASSRDRGETQYF.

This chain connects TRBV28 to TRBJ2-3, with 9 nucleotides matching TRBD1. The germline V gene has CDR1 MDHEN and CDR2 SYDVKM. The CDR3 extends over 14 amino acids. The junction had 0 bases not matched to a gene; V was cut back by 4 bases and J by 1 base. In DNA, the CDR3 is TGTGCCAGCAGTTGGACAGGGGGCACAGATACGCAGTATTTT. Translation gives CASSWTGGTDTQYF.

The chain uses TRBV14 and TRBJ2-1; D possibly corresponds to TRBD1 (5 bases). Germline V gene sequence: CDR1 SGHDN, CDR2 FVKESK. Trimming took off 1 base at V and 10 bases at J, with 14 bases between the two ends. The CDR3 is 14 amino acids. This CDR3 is CASSQVYVGAEQFF. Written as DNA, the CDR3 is TGTGCCAGCAGCCAAGTTTACGTTGGGGCCGAGCAGTTCTTC.

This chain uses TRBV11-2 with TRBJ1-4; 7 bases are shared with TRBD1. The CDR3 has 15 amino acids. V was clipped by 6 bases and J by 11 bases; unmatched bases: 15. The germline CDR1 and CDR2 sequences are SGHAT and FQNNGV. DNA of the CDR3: TGTGCCAGCAGACCTACAGGGGCTCGTATCCCTAAACTGTTTTTT. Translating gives CASRPTGARIPKLFF.